This entry lists 17 T cell receptor beta chains sequenced from one sample in a study of cytomegalovirus exposure and HLA in healthy donors (dated by TCRdb to about 2017). Receptor libraries were prepared by the immunoSEQ multiplex PCR assay. The multiplex PCR relied on a mix of 60 forward primers for TCR Vbeta segments and 13 reverse primers for TCR Jbeta segments. TCRdb provides this immuneACCESS table in a form limited to in-frame rearrangements. Some clones are lacking; in checked studies, under half of them reflect an unresolved V gene, and why the rest are absent is not known. Per the sample table, the count is about 100,000 clones. The ten largest clones capture under 0.7% of the sample. The sequencing input was PBMCs. Receptors were obtained from a man between 45 and 60 years old in good health and CMV-seronegative.

The chain has TRBV5-4 and TRBJ2-1, with D tentatively TRBD2 (6 bases). Trimming stripped 4 bases from V and 7 bases from J, with 18 bases between. The CDR3 loop spans 15 amino acids. Germline V gene lookup returns CDR1 SGHNT and CDR2 YYREEE (reference sequence). The CDR3 nucleotides are TGTGCCAGCAGCCCGGAGTTGGCGGGGATAAATGAGCAGTTCTTC. This sequence encodes CASSPELAGINEQFF.

This chain links TRBV6-1 with TRBJ1-2, with D possibly TRBD1 on 5 matching bases. Trimming left V 5 bases short and J 7 bases short, with 20 bases between. The germline V gene encodes CDR1 MNHNS and CDR2 SASEGT. The CDR3 loop spans 15 amino acids. The CDR3 spells CASSLWGGNVGGYTF. Here the CDR3 DNA reads TGTGCCAGCAGTCTATGGGGGGGAAATGTGGGTGGCTACACCTTC.

The chain joins TRBV30 to TRBJ1-1; 12 bases agree with TRBD1. CDR1 is GTSNPN, CDR2 SVGIG, per germline (reference sequence). This CDR3 region has 15 residues. V trimming: 5 bases; J trimming: 3 bases; junction bases outside the gene matches: 7. The CDR3, as DNA: TGTGCCTGGGCCGGGACAGGGGGCGCGGACACTGAAGCTTTCTTT. Protein sequence: CAWAGTGGADTEAFF.

About this clone: Compared with germline, one end of the junction differs, possibly owing to a read error. DNA of the CDR3: TGTGCCAGCAGCGCGGGATTGCGCCTCGCCGGGATCTTC. This gives the protein CASSAGLRLAGIF. The chain carries TRBV13 and TRBJ2-1; D is perhaps TRBD2 (6 bases). This CDR3 comprises 13 residues. Germline V gene data show CDR1 as PRHDT and CDR2 as FYEKMQ (reference sequence).

The chain combines TRBV15 with TRBJ2-5; TRBD1 agrees at 10 bases. V was clipped by 11 bases and J by 5 bases; unmatched bases: 11. From germline, CDR1 is LNHNV and CDR2 YYDKDF (reference sequence). The CDR3 has 14 amino acids. CDR3 region: CASTGGISGETQYF. CDR3 nucleotides: TGTGCCTCGACAGGGGGCATTTCGGGGGAGACCCAGTACTTC.

The chain uses TRBV9 and TRBJ2-3, with a weak D call TRBD1 (7 bases). Germline V gene data show CDR1 as SGDLS and CDR2 as YYNGEE. CDR3 length: 15 residues. Trimming shortened V by 0 bases and J by 3 bases, and 11 bases separated the two germline ends. CDR3 in DNA: TGTGCCAGCAGCGTAGAGCAGGGGGGTACAGATACGCAGTATTTT. Protein: CASSVEQGGTDTQYF.

The chain combines TRBV5-5 with TRBJ2-1; TRBD1 matches at 7 bases. The CDR3 length is 14 residues. V was clipped by 6 bases and J by 3 bases; unmatched bases: 6. CDR1 and CDR2 from the germline V gene are SGHKS and YYEKEE (reference sequence). The CDR3 loop is CASTRQGFYNEQFF. The CDR3 nucleotides read TGTGCCAGCACCCGACAGGGTTTCTACAATGAGCAGTTCTTC.

V usage is TRBV29-1 and J usage is TRBJ1-1; D possibly corresponds to TRBD1 (5 bases). Trimming removed 3 bases at V and 4 bases at J, with 9 bases between. The germline V gene encodes CDR1 SQVTM and CDR2 ANQGSEA. CDR3 size: 12 residues. CDR3 region: CSVDPGGTEAFF. Here the CDR3 DNA reads TGCAGCGTTGATCCGGGGGGCACTGAAGCTTTCTTT.

The V and J genes are TRBV9 and TRBJ2-1; 12 nucleotides agree with TRBD2. With V trimmed by 3 bases and J by 5 bases, 6 bases remained unmatched. The CDR3 contains 16 residues. Germline CDR1 is SGDLS and CDR2 is YYNGEE. CDR3 loop: CASSGLAGGLDNEQFF. The DNA of the CDR3 is TGTGCCAGCAGCGGGCTAGCGGGGGGGTTAGACAATGAGCAGTTCTTC.

In nucleotides, the CDR3 is TGCGCCAGCAGCTTGGAGGGGGTCAAATGGGACACTGAAGCTTTCTTT. This translates into CASSLEGVKWDTEAFF. The chain couples TRBV5-1 to TRBJ1-1; D is perhaps TRBD1 (6 bases). The CDR3 has 16 residues. Germline CDR1 is SGHRS and CDR2 is YFSETQ. The V end lost 0 bases, the J end lost 3 bases, and 15 bases lay between the germline ends.

The rearrangement joins TRBV19 to TRBJ1-1; D uncertain. Germline V lookup: CDR1 LNHDA, CDR2 SQIVND (reference sequence). This CDR3 is built from 14 residues. V shed 5 bases and J shed 0 bases, with 10 bases lying between them. CDR3 loop: CASSYEGLNTEAFF. The CDR3 DNA sequence: TGTGCCAGTAGTTATGAGGGTTTGAACACTGAAGCTTTCTTT.

The chain uses TRBV11-3 and TRBJ2-2; TRBD1 might be the D (5 bases). Trimming pared 5 bases from V and 4 bases from J, leaving 11 bases between. The germline V gene encodes CDR1 SGHNT and CDR2 YENEEA. The CDR3 sequence is 14 residues long. CDR3 loop: CASSPGDSTGELFF. DNA of the CDR3: TGTGCCAGCAGCCCCGGCGACAGCACCGGGGAGCTGTTTTTT.

The gene calls are TRBV27 and TRBJ2-1; tentatively, D is TRBD2 (5 bases). The CDR3 runs 13 residues. The V gene's germline CDR1 is MNHEY and CDR2 SMNVEV (reference sequence). V was clipped by 3 bases and J by 9 bases, with 12 bases between them. CDR3 loop: CASSFRGSGEQFF. In DNA, the CDR3 is TGTGCCAGCAGTTTCCGAGGGTCTGGTGAGCAGTTCTTC.

This chain joins TRBV11-3 and TRBJ2-7; 7 bases match TRBD2. V lost 3 bases, J lost 3 bases, and 8 bases stayed unmatched. The CDR3 extends over 15 amino acids. Germline V CDR1 and CDR2: SGHNT, YENEEA. The chain's CDR3 is CASSFLPTGGYEQYF. CDR3 nucleotide sequence: TGTGCCAGCAGCTTCCTCCCTACGGGGGGCTACGAGCAGTACTTC.

The chain links TRBV29-1 to TRBJ2-1; D may be TRBD1 (6 bases). This CDR3 region has 12 residues. Germline CDR1 is SQVTM and CDR2 is ANQGSEA. The V end was cut by 4 bases, the J end by 12 bases, with 16 bases between. CDR3 region: CSVVATGSGQFF. CDR3 bases: TGCAGCGTTGTGGCCACAGGGAGCGGGCAGTTCTTC.

V and J are TRBV13 and TRBJ1-1; D might be TRBD1 (6 bases). This CDR3 contains 14 residues. Trimming left V 5 bases short and J 6 bases short, with 16 bases between. Germline loops: CDR1 PRHDT, CDR2 FYEKMQ (reference sequence). CDR3 DNA: TGTGCCAGCAGCCCAGGGGCTGGTCTCGCTGAAGCTTTCTTT. Translation gives CASSPGAGLAEAFF.

The chain carries TRBV9 and TRBJ2-3, with D possibly TRBD1 on 5 matching bases. Germline V gene lookup returns CDR1 SGDLS and CDR2 YYNGEE. The CDR3 sequence is 15 residues long. V was pared by 0 bases and J by 1 base, with 9 bases between. The CDR3 loop reads CASSVEQARTDTQYF. DNA for the CDR3: TGTGCCAGCAGCGTAGAACAGGCTCGCACAGATACGCAGTATTTT.